This T cell receptor beta chain appears in the sequencing data of a study of cytomegalovirus exposure and HLA in healthy donors. Here immunoSEQ multiplex PCR was the method, and the copy in TCRdb shows in-frame clones only, minus some. The table shows more than 90,000 clones, with about 84% occurring only once. The CDR3 is 15 residues long. CDR1 and CDR2 from the germline V gene are SEHNR and FQNEAQ (reference sequence). V was clipped by 4 bases and J by 5 bases; unmatched bases: 7. Comment on this clone: The antigen remains unidentified.

Findings and caveats of the study: The study put around 180 TCR beta chains on its list as cytomegalovirus-associated. According to a subsequent analysis, TCR clusters identified in the first cohort showed a tendency to co-occur across the roughly 120 validation repertoires.

The chain is built from TRBV7-9 and TRBJ1-3, with 8 bases lining up with TRBD1. The source material was PBMCs. The receptor comes from a young man in good health and CMV-seronegative. The CDR3: CASSSTPGGRNTIYF. As DNA, the CDR3 is TGTGCCAGCAGCTCAACCCCAGGGGGCCGAAACACCATATATTTT.